Following are 13 T cell receptor beta chains from one sample sequenced in a study of follicular helper T cells after annual influenza vaccination. Only in-frame clones appear in the TCRdb table, and some are missing; sequencing was by immunoSEQ multiplex PCR. The top ten hold about 0.36% of the sample, which has 8,000 to 13,000 clones, over 65% seen once. The time point was: 2015-2016 season, 7 days after influenza vaccination. This specimen consisted of CXCR5- memory CD4+ T cells sorted from blood, obtained 7 days after influenza vaccination. The receptors derive from an adult who received the influenza vaccine.

The V gene is TRBV7-2, the J gene TRBJ2-7; perhaps TRBD2 as D (5 bases). CDR1 is SGHTA, CDR2 FQGNSA, per germline. Trimming left V 3 bases short and J 0 bases short, with 9 bases between. The CDR3 extends over 14 amino acids. The chain's CDR3 is CASSLRLSSYEQYF. The DNA for the CDR3 is TGTGCCAGCAGCTTGAGACTATCCTCCTACGAGCAGTACTTC.

The V call is TRBV1, the J call TRBJ2-7; the D call of TRBD2 is as the table states it, not checked on the DNA. TRBV1 is flagged as a pseudogene. The CDR3 has 17 amino acids. CDR3 sequence reads: CTSSQDFGLPTSYEQYF. The DNA of the CDR3 is TGCACCAGCAGCCAAGATTTTGGACTCCCAACCTCCTACGAGCAGTACTTC.

The chain couples TRBV10-1 to TRBJ2-1, with 7 bases lining up with TRBD1. CDR1 is WNHNN, CDR2 SYGVQD, per germline (reference sequence). V shed 5 bases and J 4 bases; nucleotides not matched to a gene: 2. CDR3 length equals 13 residues. The CDR3: CASSPGQYNEQFF. The CDR3 DNA reads as TGCGCCAGCAGTCCGGGACAGTACAATGAGCAGTTCTTC.

This clone was seen more than once but under ten times. J is TRBJ2-1 and V is TRBV10-1; D might be TRBD1 (5 bases). V gave up 2 bases and J gave up 10 bases, with 9 bases separating them. The CDR3 contains 12 residues. The germline gives CDR1 WNHNN, CDR2 SYGVQD (reference sequence). The DNA of the CDR3 is TGCGCCAGCAGTGAGCAGGGTGGGGAGCAGTTCTTC. It encodes CASSEQGGEQFF.

The chain uses TRBV11-2 and TRBJ1-2; no firm D call. Germline values: CDR1 SGHAT, CDR2 FQNNGV. This CDR3 comprises 15 residues. V lost 6 bases, J lost 3 bases, and 17 bases lay in between. The CDR3 loop reads CASRSAGRRDYGYTF. The CDR3 nucleotides read TGTGCCAGCAGATCCGCCGGAAGGCGCGACTATGGCTACACCTTC.

This clone was recorded once. The CDR3 loop reads CASKVHHEQFF. For the CDR3, the DNA is TGTGCCAGCAAGGTCCACCACGAGCAGTTCTTC. The chain couples TRBV27 to TRBJ2-1; no definite D call. CDR1 and CDR2 (germline): MNHEY, SMNVEV (reference sequence). The CDR3 length is 11 residues. V was pared by 7 bases and J by 10 bases, with 11 bases between.

On this clone itself: Its ends do not fully match the called genes, so a read error is possible. The chain carries TRBV6-5 and TRBJ1-1; D is uncertain. The CDR3 has 10 residues. The V gene's germline CDR1 is MNHEY and CDR2 SVGAGI. CDR3 sequence: CGSSYPPRFF. The CDR3 DNA follows: TGTGGCAGCAGTTACCCCCCACGCTTCTTT.

V is TRBV30 and J is TRBJ2-3; D is possibly TRBD1 (6 bases). From germline, CDR1 is GTSNPN and CDR2 SVGIG (reference sequence). This CDR3 is 14 amino acids long. The V end was cut by 4 bases, the J end by 6 bases, with 17 bases between. CDR3 sequence (DNA): TGTGCCTGGACTGCGACAGGTGGGACGGATACGCAGTATTTT. Translation gives CAWTATGGTDTQYF.

The rearrangement joins TRBV28 to TRBJ1-2; TRBD1 matches at 9 bases. Germline CDR1 and CDR2: MDHEN and SYDVKM. V trimming: 6 bases; J trimming: 4 bases; junction bases outside the gene matches: 6. The CDR3 has 14 residues. The CDR3 region has the DNA TGTGCCAGCAGAGGGGACAGGGTCGGCTATGGCTACACCTTC. Residues: CASRGDRVGYGYTF.

The V call is TRBV7-9, the J call TRBJ2-5; D is perhaps TRBD2 (6 bases). Trimming took 0 bases from V and 4 from J, leaving 15 bases between them. Germline CDR1 is SEHNR and CDR2 is FQNEAQ (reference sequence). The CDR3 spans 16 residues. DNA for the CDR3: TGTGCCAGCAGCTTAGCGCGCGGGACGTCAGGAGAGACCCAGTACTTC. Residues: CASSLARGTSGETQYF. The full variable domain, in which reference TRBV7-9 and TRBJ2-5 provide the parts outside the CDR3, is DTGVSQNPRHKITKRGQNVTFRCDPISEHNRLYWYRQTLGQGPEFLTYFQNEAQLEKSRLLSDRFSAERPKGSFSTLEIQRTEQGDSAMYLCASSLARGTSGETQYFGPGTRLLVL.

The genes are TRBV6-5 and TRBJ2-1; D call uncertain. Germline CDR1 MNHEY, CDR2 SVGAGI. This CDR3 has 14 amino acids. Trimming cost V 6 bases and J 0 bases, with 9 bases left between them. The CDR3 DNA reads TGTGCCAGCAGAGGCGGTATCTCCTACAATGAGCAGTTCTTC. It specifies CASRGGISYNEQFF.

V usage is TRBV19 and J usage is TRBJ2-7, with D possibly being TRBD1 (7 bases). Trimming removed 5 bases at V and 6 bases at J, with 20 bases between. The CDR3 totals 15 residues. The germline CDR1 and CDR2 sequences are LNHDA and SQIVND (reference sequence). The CDR3 DNA follows: TGTGCCAGTAGTCCGCAGGGGGGTCCGGGCAGCGAGCAGTACTTC. This translates into CASSPQGGPGSEQYF.

The chain is built from TRBV5-4 and TRBJ2-5, with a tentative D call TRBD2 (6 bases). The germline V gene encodes CDR1 SGHNT and CDR2 YYREEE (reference sequence). The CDR3 sequence is 14 residues long. Trimming left V 4 bases short and J 2 bases short, with 12 bases between. The CDR3 DNA reads TGTGCCAGCAGCCCGGGGGACCAACAAGAGACCCAGTACTTC. This sequence encodes CASSPGDQQETQYF.